Presented here are 30 T cell receptor beta chains from one specimen sequenced in a study of blood T cell repertoires in COVID-19 (dated by TCRdb to about 2020). The receptor library was made with the immunoSEQ multiplex PCR assay. TCRdb took this table from immuneACCESS and kept in-frame rearrangements with V and J called. Such tables lack part of the clones; where checked against another copy, unresolved V genes explain under half of the gap, and the rest is unexplained. Here the sample has about 400,000 clones; about 89% occur a single time. In total, the top ten clones hold about 4.3% of the sample. Material: peripheral blood. All receptors derive from a woman aged 25 to 39 with acute or convalescent COVID-19.

Here the CDR3 DNA reads TGTGCCAGCTCACCAGGAGTTCAAGTTGCCGGAGGGGAGTTCTTC. This codes for CASSPGVQVAGGEFF. The V gene is TRBV18, the J gene TRBJ2-1; weak D call: TRBD2 (6 bases). Germline V gives CDR1 KGHSH, CDR2 LQKENI. Trimming stripped 2 bases from V and 14 bases from J, with 22 bases between. CDR3 length: 15 amino acids.

This chain uses TRBV7-2 with TRBJ1-1; weak D call: TRBD1 (5 bases). V was trimmed by 1 base and J by 2 bases, leaving 8 bases between them. The V gene's germline CDR1 is SGHTA and CDR2 FQGNSA. The CDR3 spans 14 residues. CDR3 in amino acids: CASSLGTTNTEAFF. CDR3 coding DNA: TGTGCCAGCAGCTTAGGGACAACAAACACTGAAGCTTTCTTT.

The chain recombines TRBV7-3 with TRBJ1-6; D perhaps matches TRBD1 (6 bases). This CDR3 is 14 amino acids long. Germline CDR1 SGHTA, CDR2 FQGTGA. V was pared by 5 bases and J by 10 bases, with 15 bases between. DNA of the CDR3: TGTGCCAGCAGCCAACGGGGGGGGCGATCACCCCTCCACTTT. Protein sequence: CASSQRGGRSPLHF.

The rearrangement links TRBV28 to TRBJ2-7, with 8 nucleotides matching TRBD1. J gave up 0 bases and V 5 bases, and 3 bases lay outside the gene matches. The V gene's germline CDR1 is MDHEN and CDR2 SYDVKM. The CDR3 covers 14 residues. CDR3 loop: CASSEGQASYEQYF. CDR3 bases: TGTGCCAGCAGTGAGGGACAGGCCTCCTACGAGCAGTACTTC.

V is TRBV10-2 and J is TRBJ1-2; the match to TRBD1 covers 8 bases. The CDR3 spans 13 residues. V lost 6 bases and J lost 7; bases outside the gene matches: 7. Looked up from germline, CDR1 is WSHSY and CDR2 is SAAADI. The CDR3 protein is CASSSDRALGYTF. The CDR3 DNA follows: TGCGCCAGCAGCTCGGACAGGGCGCTTGGCTACACCTTC.

The V gene is TRBV4-1, the J gene TRBJ1-1, with 7 bases matching TRBD1. CDR1 is MGHRA and CDR2 is YSYEKL in the germline V gene. CDR3 length: 13 residues. With 4 bases clipped from V and 3 bases from J, the junction kept 2 bases outside the gene matches. CDR3 DNA: TGCGCCAGCAGCCGTGACAGGGACACTGAAGCTTTCTTT. It translates to CASSRDRDTEAFF.

This chain uses TRBV7-8 with TRBJ1-6, with 10 bases identical to TRBD1. The CDR3 has 16 amino acids. V lost 4 bases and J lost 9; bases outside the gene matches: 9. Germline CDR1 reads SGHVS; CDR2 reads FQNEAQ. CDR3 sequence: CASSSRVTGGFSPLHF. The CDR3, as DNA: TGTGCCAGCAGCTCCCGGGTGACAGGGGGCTTTTCACCCCTCCACTTT.

Turning to this clone: Other DNA sequences of this sample code for an identical CDR3. This rearrangement joins TRBV27 to TRBJ2-3; a weak D match, TRBD1 (6 bases). The CDR3 has 14 residues. Germline V gene lookup returns CDR1 MNHEY and CDR2 SMNVEV (reference sequence). The V end was cut by 0 bases, the J end by 6 bases, with 10 bases between. The CDR3 is CASSLSRGWDTQYF. In nucleotides, the CDR3 is TGTGCCAGCAGTTTATCAAGGGGGTGGGATACGCAGTATTTT.

This clone was detected ten times or more. The gene calls are TRBV9 and TRBJ2-2; D remains ambiguous. This CDR3 is built from 16 residues. Germline CDR1 and CDR2: SGDLS and YYNGEE. V lost 3 bases and J 0 bases, leaving 12 bases between the germline ends. CDR3 DNA: TGTGCCAGCAGCGCCACCCCCCGCGCGAACACCGGGGAGCTGTTTTTT. Translated: CASSATPRANTGELFF.

In this sample, this clone turned up a few times. The chain combines TRBV19 with TRBJ1-1; 9 nucleotides agree with TRBD1. The CDR3 contains 14 residues. CDR1 and CDR2 (germline): LNHDA, SQIVND (reference sequence). V shed 4 bases and J 5 bases; nucleotides not matched to a gene: 5. CDR3 amino acids: CASSTTGGRTEAFF. CDR3 nucleotide sequence: TGTGCCAGTAGTACCACAGGGGGCCGGACTGAAGCTTTCTTT. Based on the CDR3 plus reference TRBV19 and TRBJ1-1, the full variable domain is DGGITQSPKYLFRKEGQNVTLSCEQNLNHDAMYWYRQDPGQGLRLIYYSQIVNDFQKGDIAEGYSVSREKKESFPLTVTSAQKNPTAFYLCASSTTGGRTEAFFGQGTRLTVV.

This clone was seen repeatedly, ten times or more. The CDR3, as DNA: TGTGCCAGCAGCCCCCGACAGGGGCAGAATTCACCCCTCCACTTT. This translates into CASSPRQGQNSPLHF. This chain connects TRBV3-1 (or the pseudogene TRBV3-2) to TRBJ1-6; 8 bases agree with TRBD1. The V segment lost 4 bases and the J segment 7 bases; nucleotides outside the gene matches: 6. The CDR3 runs to 15 residues. Germline V gene data show CDR1 as LGHDT and CDR2 as YNNKEL (reference sequence).

This chain connects TRBV30 to TRBJ1-4; D is possibly TRBD1 (5 bases). Trimming removed 0 bases from V and 7 bases from J, with 12 bases in between. The CDR3 contains 14 residues. Germline V gives CDR1 GTSNPN, CDR2 SVGIG (reference sequence). In DNA form, the CDR3 reads TGTGCCTGGAGTGTACGCAGGGTGGGTGAAAAACTGTTTTTT. Amino acids: CAWSVRRVGEKLFF.

CDR3 residues: CATPRLAPQYF. The CDR3 region has the DNA TGCGCCACTCCTAGACTAGCTCCGCAGTATTTT. This chain uses TRBV10-1 with TRBJ2-3, with 7 positions matching TRBD2. The CDR3 has 11 amino acids. Germline V gene lookup returns CDR1 WNHNN and CDR2 SYGVQD (reference sequence). Losses at the gene ends were 10 bases for V and 10 bases for J; bases not matched to a gene: 8.

The CDR3 DNA reads as TGTGCCAGCGGGGACAGTTACTACGAGCAGTACTTC. Its protein product is CASGDSYYEQYF. This chain links TRBV6-6 with TRBJ2-7; 7 nucleotides align to TRBD1. V dropped 8 bases and J dropped 3; count of bases not matched to a gene: 4. The CDR3 has 12 amino acids. Germline-derived CDR1 and CDR2 are MNHNY and SVGAGI (reference sequence).

In this sample, this clone turned up a few times. The V and J genes are TRBV7-9 and TRBJ1-6; D uncertain. The V end lost 2 bases, the J end lost 6 bases, and 8 bases lay between the germline ends. CDR1 and CDR2 (germline): SEHNR, FQNEAQ (reference sequence). The CDR3 spans 14 residues. In DNA form, the CDR3 reads TGTGCCAGCAGCTTACCGGGAGGTAATTCACCCCTCCACTTT. Translating it yields CASSLPGGNSPLHF.

The chain employs TRBV27 and TRBJ2-5; 12 positions match TRBD2. V shed 5 bases, J shed 7 bases, and the junction held 8 bases outside the gene matches. Germline V lookup: CDR1 MNHEY, CDR2 SMNVEV (reference sequence). The CDR3 runs to 15 residues. The CDR3 nucleotides read TGTGCCAGCAGTCCCCGGACTAGCGGGGCGGGGACCCAGTACTTC. Its translation is CASSPRTSGAGTQYF.

The CDR3 sequence is CASSFLGGYEQYF. The DNA for the CDR3 is TGCGCCAGCAGCTTCCTCGGCGGCTACGAGCAGTACTTC. The gene calls are TRBV5-1 and TRBJ2-7, with no clear D. V was clipped by 2 bases and J by 3 bases, with 9 bases between them. The CDR3 is made up of 13 amino acids. CDR1 and CDR2 from the germline V gene are SGHRS and YFSETQ. Looking up the rest from reference TRBV5-1 and TRBJ2-7 gives the full variable domain: KAGVTQTPRYLIKTRGQQVTLSCSPISGHRSVSWYQQTPGQGLQFLFEYFSETQRNKGNFPGRFSGRQFSNSRSEMNVSTLELGDSALYLCASSFLGGYEQYFGPGTRLTVT.

The chain is built from TRBV10-3 and TRBJ2-2; perhaps TRBD1 as D (5 bases). Germline CDR1 ENHRY, CDR2 SYGVKD. The germline V and J ends were trimmed by 0 bases and 5 bases, with 16 bases remaining between them. The CDR3 has 17 amino acids. This chain's CDR3 is CAISESFGQRTTGELFF. As DNA, the CDR3 is TGTGCCATCAGTGAGTCGTTCGGACAACGGACGACCGGGGAGCTGTTTTTT.

This chain connects TRBV7-9 to TRBJ1-6, with D unclear. Germline V gene data show CDR1 as SEHNR and CDR2 as FQNEAQ (reference sequence). V lost 5 bases to trimming and J lost 4 bases, with 12 bases between them. The CDR3 runs 15 residues. In DNA form, the CDR3 reads TGTGCCAGCAGCACGGACTGGAAATATAATTCACCCCTCCACTTT. Amino acids: CASSTDWKYNSPLHF.

The chain links TRBV19 to TRBJ2-5; D is ambiguous. V shed 4 bases and J shed 1 base, with 16 bases lying between them. The CDR3 has 16 amino acids. Germline CDR1 reads LNHDA; CDR2 reads SQIVND (reference sequence). CDR3 region: CASSTHASSSQETQYF. The CDR3 DNA follows: TGTGCCAGTAGTACCCATGCTAGTTCCAGCCAAGAGACCCAGTACTTC. Filled out from reference TRBV19 and TRBJ2-5, the complete variable domain reads DGGITQSPKYLFRKEGQNVTLSCEQNLNHDAMYWYRQDPGQGLRLIYYSQIVNDFQKGDIAEGYSVSREKKESFPLTVTSAQKNPTAFYLCASSTHASSSQETQYFGPGTRLLVL.

CDR3 in DNA: TGCGCCAGCAGTCGAACAGGGACTAATGAAAAACTGTTTTTT. Amino acids: CASSRTGTNEKLFF. The chain is built from TRBV4-1 and TRBJ1-4; tentative D call: TRBD1 (6 bases). Between the trimmed V and J ends, which lost 6 bases and 2 bases, there was a span of 10 bases. The CDR3 sequence is 14 residues long. Germline CDR1 and CDR2: MGHRA and YSYEKL.

J is TRBJ2-1 and V is TRBV11-2; TRBD2 might be the D (6 bases). The V end was cut by 3 bases, the J end by 7 bases, with 16 bases between. The CDR3 covers 15 residues. CDR1 SGHAT and CDR2 FQNNGV come from the germline V gene. The CDR3 DNA sequence: TGTGCCAGCAGCTTGGGCGGGGTACTAAAGAATGAGCAGTTCTTC. This encodes CASSLGGVLKNEQFF.

V usage is TRBV5-1 and J usage is TRBJ1-3; no clear D gene. V lost 0 bases, J lost 2 bases, and 9 bases lay in between. Germline V gene lookup returns CDR1 SGHRS and CDR2 YFSETQ. The CDR3 is 15 residues long. Here the CDR3 DNA reads TGCGCCAGCAGCTTGGAGGTCGGGGCTGGAAACACCATATATTTT. This encodes CASSLEVGAGNTIYF.

This rearrangement joins TRBV10-2 to TRBJ1-5; D uncertain. The germline V and J ends were trimmed by 3 bases and 4 bases, with 7 bases remaining between them. The germline V gene encodes CDR1 WSHSY and CDR2 SAAADI. The CDR3 totals 13 residues. CDR3 in amino acids: CASSEQPNQPQHF. The CDR3 DNA is TGCGCCAGCAGTGAACAGCCAAATCAGCCCCAGCATTTT.

The chain combines TRBV7-8 with TRBJ1-2; D remains unclear. The CDR3 has 15 residues. The ends were cut back, 5 bases at V and 8 bases at J, with 21 bases in the middle. Germline CDR1 and CDR2: SGHVS and FQNEAQ. As DNA, the CDR3 is TGTGCCAGCAGCCCCAACCCCGAACTATATAGGGGCTACACCTTC. Protein product: CASSPNPELYRGYTF. Variable domain in full (rest from reference TRBV7-8 and TRBJ1-2): GAGVSQSPRYKVAKRGQDVALRCDPISGHVSLFWYQQALGQGPEFLTYFQNEAQLDKSGLPSDRFFAERPEGSVSTLKIQRTQQEDSAVYLCASSPNPELYRGYTFGSGTRLTVV.

The genes are TRBV28 and TRBJ2-2; no clear D gene. The CDR3 loop spans 13 amino acids. Trimming removed 8 bases from V and 6 bases from J, with 13 bases in between. CDR1 MDHEN and CDR2 SYDVKM come from the germline V gene. The CDR3 here is CASSGIRAGELFF. The CDR3 region has the DNA TGTGCCAGCTCCGGAATCCGGGCCGGGGAGCTGTTTTTT.

The V gene is TRBV2, the J gene TRBJ2-1; TRBD2 matches 9 bases. The V segment lost 6 bases and the J segment 0 bases; nucleotides outside the gene matches: 12. The CDR3 is 18 amino acids. Germline V gene lookup returns CDR1 SNHLY and CDR2 FYNNEI. The CDR3 here is CASRKTYLAGSSYNEQFF. The CDR3 bases are TGTGCCAGCAGGAAAACATATCTAGCGGGGAGCTCCTACAATGAGCAGTTCTTC.

This clone showed up just once. V gene TRBV30 combines with J gene TRBJ2-7; 7 nucleotides align to TRBD1. Losses at the gene ends were 2 bases for V and 2 bases for J; bases not matched to a gene: 3. This CDR3 comprises 13 residues. Germline V gives CDR1 GTSNPN, CDR2 SVGIG (reference sequence). The CDR3: CAWSWGQTYEQYF. CDR3 nucleotides: TGTGCCTGGAGTTGGGGACAGACCTACGAGCAGTACTTC.

The chain has TRBV6-2 or TRBV6-3 and TRBJ2-5, with TRBD2 matching 11 bases. This CDR3 has 15 residues. Losses at the gene ends were 2 bases for V and 2 bases for J; bases not matched to a gene: 1. Looked up from germline, CDR1 is MNHEY and CDR2 is SVGEGT. The CDR3 reads CASSYGTSGQETQYF. For the CDR3, the DNA is TGTGCCAGCAGTTACGGGACTAGCGGTCAAGAGACCCAGTACTTC.

The CDR3 region has the DNA TGTGCCAGCAGTTTCCGGGTCACAGATACGCAGTATTTT. As protein: CASSFRVTDTQYF. The V and J genes are TRBV27 and TRBJ2-3; D gene ambiguous. Trimming removed 3 bases at V and 2 bases at J, with 6 bases between. Germline V gene sequence: CDR1 MNHEY, CDR2 SMNVEV (reference sequence). The length of the CDR3 is 13 residues.